This TCR beta chain was recovered during a study of CD8 T cells in ankylosing spondylitis (dated by TCRdb to the late 2010s). General notes on the study: T cell receptor beta repertoires were profiled in healthy donors and ankylosing spondylitis patients so that disease-linked TCR variants could be found. In total, the full study cohort was made up of 110 or so healthy donors and approximately 27 ankylosing spondylitis patients. Samples of peripheral blood were taken, and for ankylosing spondylitis patients, synovial fluid was collected as well. The research as a whole found: A TCR beta motif of seven or eight highly homologous amino acid variants appeared characteristic of blood from ankylosing spondylitis patients. Some motif variants had previously been reported in the synovial fluid and blood of reactive arthritis patients, which suggests shared mechanisms of disease initiation. A CD8+ phenotype was shown by the disease-linked clones, which were found at relatively low frequencies in peripheral blood. The disease-linked clones were reported to be significantly enriched in matched synovial fluid samples from ankylosing spondylitis patients.

These reads were obtained on an Illumina HiSeq 2500. Quantitative 5'-RACE with molecular barcodes was the method used to prepare the TCR beta libraries. The original pipeline was this. A new computational method, built on a probabilistic model of VDJ rearrangement, was used to identify disease-linked TCR variants. TCRdb trimmed the raw reads at Q25, called clones with MiXCR and kept productive beta chains. Each entry merges the rows of one CDR3 protein and shows their most common DNA and genes. The V and J calls and clone size are TCRdb's, not the authors'. In all, the sample holds 200,000 to 250,000 distinct CDR3 sequences, and 32% of those were seen once. Clones ranked in the top ten supply approximately 4.6% of the sample. The table lists this clonotype with a few counts. Its antigen target is currently unknown. Qualities for individual bases were not recorded, and no much larger clone is one base off.

Source material: blood, either unsorted or a sorted T cell fraction (not recorded which). The clonotype was recovered from a male donor with ankylosing spondylitis or in good health (not recorded which).

The nucleotides are TGCAGTGCTGGACGGAGCGGGTACGAGACCCAGTACTTC. This yields the protein CSAGRSGYETQYF. The chain couples TRBV20-1 to TRBJ2-5, with TRBD2 perhaps the D gene, on 6 matching bases. The CDR3 sequence holds 13 residues, the cysteine and phenylalanine included. CDR3 DNA only is kept here, 39 bases in frame from base 1. CDR1 and CDR2, per the germline V gene (reference sequence), are DFQATT and SNEGSKA. V sheds 5 bases and J sheds 5 bases, leaving 15 bases between their ends.